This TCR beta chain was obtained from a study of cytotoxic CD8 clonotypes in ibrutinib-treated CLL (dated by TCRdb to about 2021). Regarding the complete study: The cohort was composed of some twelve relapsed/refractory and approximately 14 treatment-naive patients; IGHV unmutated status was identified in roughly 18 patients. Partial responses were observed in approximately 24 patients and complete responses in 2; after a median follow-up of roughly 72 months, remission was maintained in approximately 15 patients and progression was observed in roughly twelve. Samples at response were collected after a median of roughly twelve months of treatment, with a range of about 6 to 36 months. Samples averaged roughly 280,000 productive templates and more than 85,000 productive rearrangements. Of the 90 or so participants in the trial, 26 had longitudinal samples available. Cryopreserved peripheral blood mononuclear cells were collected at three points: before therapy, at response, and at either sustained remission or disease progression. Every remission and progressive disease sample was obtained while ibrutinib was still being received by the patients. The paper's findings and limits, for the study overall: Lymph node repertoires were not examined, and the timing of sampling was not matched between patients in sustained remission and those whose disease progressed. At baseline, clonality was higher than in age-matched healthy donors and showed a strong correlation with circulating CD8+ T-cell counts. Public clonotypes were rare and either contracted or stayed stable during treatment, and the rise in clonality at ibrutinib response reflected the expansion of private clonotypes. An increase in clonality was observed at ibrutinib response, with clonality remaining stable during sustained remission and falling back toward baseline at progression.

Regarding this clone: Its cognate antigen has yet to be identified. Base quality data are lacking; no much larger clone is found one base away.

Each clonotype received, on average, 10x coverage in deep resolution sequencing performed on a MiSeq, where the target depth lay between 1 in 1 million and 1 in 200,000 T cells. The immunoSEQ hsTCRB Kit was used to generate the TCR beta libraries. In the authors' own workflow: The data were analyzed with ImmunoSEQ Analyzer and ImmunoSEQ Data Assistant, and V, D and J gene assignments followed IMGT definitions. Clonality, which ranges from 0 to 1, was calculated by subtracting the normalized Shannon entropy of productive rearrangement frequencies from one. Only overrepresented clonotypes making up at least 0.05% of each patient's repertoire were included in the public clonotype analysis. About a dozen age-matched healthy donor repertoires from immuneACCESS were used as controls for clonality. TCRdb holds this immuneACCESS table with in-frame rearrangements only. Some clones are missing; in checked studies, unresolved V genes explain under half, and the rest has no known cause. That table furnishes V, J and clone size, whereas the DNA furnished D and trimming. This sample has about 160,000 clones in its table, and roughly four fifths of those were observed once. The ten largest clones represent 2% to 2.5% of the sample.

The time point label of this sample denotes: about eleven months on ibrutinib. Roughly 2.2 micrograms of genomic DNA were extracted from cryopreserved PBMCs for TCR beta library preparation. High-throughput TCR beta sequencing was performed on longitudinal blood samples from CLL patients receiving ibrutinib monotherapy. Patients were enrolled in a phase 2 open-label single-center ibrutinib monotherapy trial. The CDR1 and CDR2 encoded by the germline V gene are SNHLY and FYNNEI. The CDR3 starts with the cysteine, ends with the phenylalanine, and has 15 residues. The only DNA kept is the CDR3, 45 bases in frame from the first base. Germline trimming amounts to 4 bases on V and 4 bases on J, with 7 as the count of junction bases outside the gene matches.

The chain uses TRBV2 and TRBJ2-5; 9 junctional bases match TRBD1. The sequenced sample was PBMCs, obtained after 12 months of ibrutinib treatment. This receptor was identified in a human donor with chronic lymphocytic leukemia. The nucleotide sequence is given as TGTGCCAGCAGTGGGGGGACAGGGCGTTCAGAGACCCAGTACTTC. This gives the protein CASSGGTGRSETQYF.